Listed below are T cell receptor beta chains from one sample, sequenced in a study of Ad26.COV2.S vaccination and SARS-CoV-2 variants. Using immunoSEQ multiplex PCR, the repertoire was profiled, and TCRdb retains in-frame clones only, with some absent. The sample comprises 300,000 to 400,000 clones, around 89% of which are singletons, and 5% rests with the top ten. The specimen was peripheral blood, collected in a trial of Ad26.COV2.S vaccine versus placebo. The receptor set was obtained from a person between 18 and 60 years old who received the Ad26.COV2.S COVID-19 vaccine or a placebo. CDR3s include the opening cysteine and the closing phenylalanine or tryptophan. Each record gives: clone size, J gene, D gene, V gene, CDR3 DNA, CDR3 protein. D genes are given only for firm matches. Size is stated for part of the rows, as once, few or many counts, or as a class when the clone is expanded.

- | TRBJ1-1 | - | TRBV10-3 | TGTGCCATCAGTGACAGGTACCTTGGGAACACTGAAGCTTTCTTT | CAISDRYLGNTEAFF
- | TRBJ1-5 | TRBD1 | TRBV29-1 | TGCAGCGCGACAGGGGGTGGCAATCAGCCCCAGCATTTT | CSATGGGNQPQHF
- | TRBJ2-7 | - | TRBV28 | TGTGCCAGCGGCGGAGGGCCTAATCGCGAGCAGTACTTC | CASGGGPNREQYF
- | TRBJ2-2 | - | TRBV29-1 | TGCAGCGCGCTGAACACCGGGGAGCTGTTTTTT | CSALNTGELFF
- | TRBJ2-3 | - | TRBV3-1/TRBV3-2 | TGTGCCAGCAGCCTAAGGGGCAGCGGACTAACAGATACGCAGTATTTT | CASSLRGSGLTDTQYF
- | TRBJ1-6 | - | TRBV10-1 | TGCGCCAGCAGTGAGCGTCGGGATAATTCACCCCTCCACTTT | CASSERRDNSPLHF
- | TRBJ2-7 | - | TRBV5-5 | TGTGCCAGCAGTTCGTACGGGGGCAACGAGCAGTACTTC | CASSSYGGNEQYF
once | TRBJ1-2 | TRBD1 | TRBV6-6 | TGTGCCAGCAGTCGACAGGGATTGGGGCCTACCGATGGCTACACCTTC | CASSRQGLGPTDGYTF
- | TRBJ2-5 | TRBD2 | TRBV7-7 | TGTGCTAGCAGCTTAAATGTTGCTAGCGGGGGGCAAGAGACCCAGTACTTC | CASSLNVASGGQETQYF
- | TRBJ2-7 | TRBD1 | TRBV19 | TGTGCCAGTAGTTCGACAGGGTGGTCCTACGAGCAGTACTTC | CASSSTGWSYEQYF
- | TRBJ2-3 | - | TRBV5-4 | TGTGCCAGCCGCCCAGGCGGCAAGCCCGTCCCAGATACGCAGTATTTT | CASRPGGKPVPDTQYF
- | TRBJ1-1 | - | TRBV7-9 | TGTGCCAGCAGCTTTGATCCGCGGAACACTGAAGCTTTCTTT | CASSFDPRNTEAFF
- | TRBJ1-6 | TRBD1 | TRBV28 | TGTGCCAGCAGGCGAACCGGGACAGGGATAACACCCCTCCACTTT | CASRRTGTGITPLHF
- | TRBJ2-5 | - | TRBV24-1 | TGTGCCACCAGTGACCGCCGGGCGGGGCAAGAGACCCAGTACTTC | CATSDRRAGQETQYF
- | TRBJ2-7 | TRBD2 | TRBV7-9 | TGTGCCAGCAGCCCTAGCGGGGGGAGCTCCTACGAGCAGTACTTC | CASSPSGGSSYEQYF
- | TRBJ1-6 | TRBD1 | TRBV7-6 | TGTGCCAGCAGCTTAGGGACAGGGGTTAATAATTCACCCCTCCACTTT | CASSLGTGVNNSPLHF
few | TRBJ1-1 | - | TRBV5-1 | TGCGCCAGCAGCTGGACAGTGAACACTGAAGCTTTCTTT | CASSWTVNTEAFF
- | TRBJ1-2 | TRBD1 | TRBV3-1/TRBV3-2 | TGTGCCAGCAGCCAAGATTGGCAGGGGGCAGAAGGCTACACCTTC | CASSQDWQGAEGYTF
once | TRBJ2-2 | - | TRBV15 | TGTGCCACCAGCAGAGATCCGAACACCGGGGAGCTGTTTTTT | CATSRDPNTGELFF
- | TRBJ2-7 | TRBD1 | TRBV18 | TGTGCCAGCTCACCACGGACCGGGACAGGGTTTTACGAGCAGTACTTC | CASSPRTGTGFYEQYF
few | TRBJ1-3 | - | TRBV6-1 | TGTGCCAGCAGTGAATGGATAAACACCATATATTTT | CASSEWINTIYF
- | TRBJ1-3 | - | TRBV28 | TGTGCCAGCAGTTCCTCCTACACCATATATTTT | CASSSSYTIYF
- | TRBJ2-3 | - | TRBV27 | TGTGCCAGCAGTTTTTCTACACTGGATACGCAGTATTTT | CASSFSTLDTQYF
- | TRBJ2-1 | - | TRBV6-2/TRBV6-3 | TGTGCCAGCAGTTATAGCCTTCTACGCAATGAGCAGTTCTTC | CASSYSLLRNEQFF
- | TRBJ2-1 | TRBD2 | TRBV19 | TGTGCCAGTAGTATAGGGGCTAGCGGGGTCTACAATGAGCAGTTCTTC | CASSIGASGVYNEQFF
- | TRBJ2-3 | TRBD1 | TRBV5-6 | TGTGCCAGCAGCTTGGGGACAGGGGGTAGCACAGATACGCAGTATTTT | CASSLGTGGSTDTQYF
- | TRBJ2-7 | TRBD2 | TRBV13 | TGTGCCAGCAGCTCGGGACTAGCGGGAGTCGAGCAGTACTTC | CASSSGLAGVEQYF
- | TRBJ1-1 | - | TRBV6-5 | TGTGCCAGCAGTTACTCCTATCGGAACACTGAAGCTTTCTTT | CASSYSYRNTEAFF
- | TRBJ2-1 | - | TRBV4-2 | TGTGCCAGCAGCCAAGATAGAAAGAGGCTGGGTGACAATGAGCAGTTCTTC | CASSQDRKRLGDNEQFF
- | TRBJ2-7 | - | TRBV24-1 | TGTGCCACCAGTGATGGAGGGGAGGACTACGAGCAGTACTTC | CATSDGGEDYEQYF
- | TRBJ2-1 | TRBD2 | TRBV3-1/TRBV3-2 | TGTGCCAGCAGCCAAGATCCCTCTAGCGGGAGATTGTTTGGCAATGAGCAGTTCTTC | CASSQDPSSGRLFGNEQFF
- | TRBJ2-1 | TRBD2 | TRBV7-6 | TGTGCCAGCAGCCCCTTGGGTAGCGGGGTCTATGAGCAGTTCTTC | CASSPLGSGVYEQFF
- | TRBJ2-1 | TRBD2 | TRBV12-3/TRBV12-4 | TGTGCCAGCGCCAGACTAGCCGTCAATGAGCAGTTCTTC | CASARLAVNEQFF
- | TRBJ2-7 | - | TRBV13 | TGTGCCAGCAGCTTAAAGGCGGGGTGGGGCGAGCAGTACTTC | CASSLKAGWGEQYF
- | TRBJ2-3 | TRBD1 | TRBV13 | TGTGCCAGCAGCTCCGACAGGGACGGCACAGATACGCAGTATTTT | CASSSDRDGTDTQYF
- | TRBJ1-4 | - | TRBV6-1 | TGTGCCAGCAGTGACAGGGTTACTAATGAAAAACTGTTTTTT | CASSDRVTNEKLFF
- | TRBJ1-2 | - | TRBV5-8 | TGTGCCAGCAGCCCCGGGTATGAAAGGAACTATGGCTACACCTTC | CASSPGYERNYGYTF
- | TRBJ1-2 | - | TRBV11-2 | TGTGCCAGCAGCTTAGCCCTGGGGGATGGCTACACCTTC | CASSLALGDGYTF
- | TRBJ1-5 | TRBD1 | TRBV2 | TGTGCCAGCACCCGGGACAGGTATAGCAATCAGCCCCAGCATTTT | CASTRDRYSNQPQHF
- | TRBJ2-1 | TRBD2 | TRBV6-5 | TGTGCCAGCAGATCCCCCGGCGGGAGCTACAATGAGCAGTTCTTC | CASRSPGGSYNEQFF
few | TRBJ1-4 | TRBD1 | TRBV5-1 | TGCGCCAGCAGCACGGGACAGGAGATGGAAAAACTGTTTTTT | CASSTGQEMEKLFF
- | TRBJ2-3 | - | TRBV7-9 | TGTGCCAGCGGTCTAACAGGGATCTCAGATACGCAGTATTTT | CASGLTGISDTQYF
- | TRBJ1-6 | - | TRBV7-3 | TGTGCCAGCAGCTTAACCTCCCTCTGGCCCCGCCGGAATAATTCACCCCTCCACTTT | CASSLTSLWPRRNNSPLHF
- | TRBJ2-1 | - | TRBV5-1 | TGCGCCAGCAGCTTGATGGGAAGCTCCTACAATGAGCAGTTCTTC | CASSLMGSSYNEQFF
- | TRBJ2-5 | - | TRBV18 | TGTGCCAGCTCACCGCGTGGCGGGGCCCAAGAGACCCAGTACTTC | CASSPRGGAQETQYF
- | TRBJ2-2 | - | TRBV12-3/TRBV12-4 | TGTGCCAGCAGTTTAGCGAGGGGGGAGCTGTTTTTT | CASSLARGELFF
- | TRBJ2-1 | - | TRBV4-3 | TGCGCCAGCAGCCCCGGCAGGGTATACAATGAGCAGTTCTTC | CASSPGRVYNEQFF
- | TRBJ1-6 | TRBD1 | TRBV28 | TGTGCCAGCAGTCTCACAGGGGCCCATAATTCACCCCTCCACTTT | CASSLTGAHNSPLHF
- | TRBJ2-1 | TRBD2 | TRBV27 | TGTGCCAGCAGTTTACGACTCTCCGGGACTAGCGGGAGGGTGCGTTTCCAGTTCTTC | CASSLRLSGTSGRVRFQFF
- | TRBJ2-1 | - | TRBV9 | TGTGCCAGCAGCGCCGGGACCGGAGAGCACAATGAGCAGTTCTTC | CASSAGTGEHNEQFF
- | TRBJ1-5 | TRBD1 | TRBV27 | TGTGCCAGCGGCAGGGGGCTGGGGGGGAATCAGCCCCAGCATTTT | CASGRGLGGNQPQHF
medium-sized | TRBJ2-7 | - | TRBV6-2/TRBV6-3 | TGTGCCAGCAGTAATTGGGGGGCTCAGGAGCAGTACTTC | CASSNWGAQEQYF
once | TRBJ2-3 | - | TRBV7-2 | TGTGCCAGCAGCTTACGTTGGCTAGTTATAACAGATACGCAGTATTTT | CASSLRWLVITDTQYF
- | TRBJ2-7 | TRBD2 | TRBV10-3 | TGTGCCATCAGTGAGGGGACTAGCGGTTTTTCCTACGAGCAGTACTTC | CAISEGTSGFSYEQYF
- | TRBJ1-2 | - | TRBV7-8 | TGTGCCAGCAGCCCGACGGGGGCCGTTTTCTATGGCTACACCTTC | CASSPTGAVFYGYTF
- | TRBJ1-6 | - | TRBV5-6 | TGTGCCAGCAGCTTAGCACAGAAAAATTCACCCCTCCACTTT | CASSLAQKNSPLHF
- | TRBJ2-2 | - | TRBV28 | TGTGCCAGCAGTAAGTTCGCGAACACCGGGGAGCTGTTTTTT | CASSKFANTGELFF
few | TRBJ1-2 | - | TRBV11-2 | TGTGCCAGCAGCACCCCCCGACGGCGCTATGGCTACACCTTC | CASSTPRRRYGYTF
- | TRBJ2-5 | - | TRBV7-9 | TGTGCCAGCAGCTCCCCCGGACAGACGTACCAAGAGACCCAGTACTTC | CASSSPGQTYQETQYF
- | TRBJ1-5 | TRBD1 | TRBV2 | TGTGCCAGCAGTTGGGACAGGGCTAGCAATCAGCCCCAGCATTTT | CASSWDRASNQPQHF